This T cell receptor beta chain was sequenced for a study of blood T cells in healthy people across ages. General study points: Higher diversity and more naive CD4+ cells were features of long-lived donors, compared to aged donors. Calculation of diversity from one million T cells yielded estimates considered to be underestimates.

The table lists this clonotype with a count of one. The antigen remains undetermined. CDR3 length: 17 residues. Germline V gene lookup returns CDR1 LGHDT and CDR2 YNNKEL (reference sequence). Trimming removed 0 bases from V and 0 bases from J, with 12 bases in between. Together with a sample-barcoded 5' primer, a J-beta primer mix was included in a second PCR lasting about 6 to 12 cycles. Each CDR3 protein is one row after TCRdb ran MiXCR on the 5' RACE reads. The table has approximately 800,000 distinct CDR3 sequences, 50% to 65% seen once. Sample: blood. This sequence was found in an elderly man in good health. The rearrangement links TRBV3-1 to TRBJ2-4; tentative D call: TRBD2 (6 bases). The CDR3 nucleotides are TGTGCCAGCAGCCAAGATGGGGGGTCGGGAGCCAAAAACATTCAGTACTTC. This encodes CASSQDGGSGAKNIQYF.